This T cell receptor beta chain was found in a study of blood T cell repertoires in COVID-19. Looked up from germline, CDR1 is MNHEY and CDR2 is SVGAGI. The germline V and J ends were trimmed by 4 bases and 8 bases, with 20 bases remaining between them. The CDR3 runs to 16 residues. Authors' methods: Scientists estimated how many nucleated cells there were by amplifying reference gene primers. Here immunoSEQ multiplex PCR was the method, and the copy in TCRdb shows in-frame clones only, minus some. D and trimming were read from the DNA, whereas the V and J calls and clone size are those reported in that table. The profile shows 200,000 to 250,000 clones, approximately 83% of them singletons.

The TCR comes from a woman between 50 and 59 years old with acute or convalescent COVID-19. The genes are TRBV6-5 and TRBJ1-4, with D possibly being TRBD1 (5 bases). The source material was peripheral blood. This CDR3 reads CASSSPGEGGREKLFF. CDR3 in DNA: TGTGCCAGCAGTTCCCCGGGGGAAGGAGGTCGGGAAAAACTGTTTTTT.